This T cell receptor beta chain stems from a study of cytomegalovirus exposure and HLA in healthy donors (TCRdb year 2017). Broadly, across the study: An earlier analysis of 587 of the donors reported about 260 Gb of sequence data and roughly 120 million unique TCR beta sequences obtained from 180 million or so T cells. About 280 gigabases of sequencing data and around 90 million unique TCR sequences made up an early release that covered over 550 HLA-typed donors. Of the 300 to 500 genotyped donors, 70% to 90% were placed in the genetic ancestry cluster associated with self-reported Caucasian donors. The study aimed to test whether cataloging public T cell receptors could reveal signatures of past pathogen exposure. The T cell repertoires of roughly 660 subjects were profiled by immunosequencing and related to cytomegalovirus serostatus. Along with the approximately 620-subject first cohort, a separate validation cohort of over a hundred different subjects was used. To predict cytomegalovirus infection status, the study combined high-throughput TCR immunosequencing, statistical association of individual TCRs with disease status, and machine learning. A later analysis re-examined previously published TCR beta repertoires from roughly 720 donors and added high-resolution HLA genotyping to investigate patterns of TCR occurrence. Rather than using new phenotypic data, the later analysis identified candidate immune exposures from TCR beta sequences and from how often those sequences occurred across donors. An earlier analysis of 587 of the donors applied high-throughput TCR beta sequencing to assess whether each TCR beta V gene segment acted as functional or pseudogenic. Donor age, sex, ethnicity and CMV serostatus were compiled alongside the repertoire data. In a later genetic analysis, genome-wide SNP genotypes for about 55% of the roughly 700 donors were used, and that subset was treated as a discovery cohort. Every repertoire in the discovery cohort had been generated on one and the same sequencing platform. Both class I and class II loci were covered by HLA typing, at four-digit resolution. The number of donors typed differed by locus, with about 620-630 for A, B, C, DRB1 and DQB1, roughly 520 for DQA1, 600 to 610 for DPA1, and some 450 for DPB1. Roughly 5 DR-DQ haplotypes were treated as single units for association and clustering because of strong linkage in the cohort. Among around 400 genotyped donors of the cohort, an average of 235,054 unique TCR beta nucleotide sequences were sequenced per donor, roughly 20% of them non-productive. The study at large found these results: Broadly in line with IMGT annotations, most TCR beta V segments showed up in productive rearrangements about 87% or about 30% of the time in an earlier analysis of 587 of the donors. A later analysis found that HLA-associated TCR beta chains were more clonally expanded and had lower generation probabilities than equally common non-associated chains. Most TCR sequences were seen in very few donors, while some public TCRs were found in many individuals. The cohort was sequenced for TCR beta chains only, and without alpha or paired-chain data the features that could be detected were limited. Immune exposure information for the cohort was limited to CMV serostatus. Because some donors lacked HLA typing at each locus, the association tests relied only on the typed subset. The presence/absence analyses assumed that sequencing depth was roughly uniform across donors, and that assumption may not be true. Several of the top co-occurrence clusters appeared to be linked to parvovirus B19, influenza, CMV and Epstein-Barr virus, according to a later analysis. A total of roughly 160 TCR beta chains were listed by the study as associated with cytomegalovirus. According to a later analysis, most CMV-associated TCR beta chains appeared to be HLA-restricted, and the HLA associations seemed to be driven largely by CMV exposure. Three of the identified cytomegalovirus-associated TCR beta chains were confirmed in vitro to be specific for cytomegalovirus antigens. In a later analysis, TCR association rates were found to vary across HLA loci, with the most associated TCRs seen for DRB1 alleles and the fewest for HLA-C alleles. The earlier analysis of 587 of the donors excluded roughly 16 rarely observed V segments, including chromosome 9 orphons, because counts were too low. Some IMGT-functional V segments, including TRBV6-2 and TRBV6-3, could not be distinguished by the 87-base-pair reads and were therefore excluded. A later analysis associated 15,000 to 20,000 TCR beta sequences with specific HLA alleles at a false discovery rate of 0.05. A later genetic analysis associated a missense DCLRE1C variant with V-gene and J-gene trimming of TCR beta chains, and an independent cohort replicated the association. According to the authors, the approach could potentially be generalized to other disease states and immunological phenotypes. A further reported finding was that TCR beta sequences accurately predicted the HLA-A and HLA-B alleles for most subjects in the first cohort. The sequencing pipeline was judged likely to have produced a cluster of highly shared sequence variants as a technical artifact. When HLA alleles, especially DR and DQ, strongly co-occurred, attributing TCR associations to individual alleles was difficult. Cytomegalovirus status was reported to be diagnosed by the classifier with high specificity and sensitivity in both the original and validation cohorts. In a later genetic analysis, fewer N-insertions in productive TCRs were reported among donors in an Asian-associated ancestry cluster than the roughly 670-donor mean. Correlated functional status among segregating V segments might be attributable to linkage disequilibrium, but an unknown experimental factor could not be ruled out.

Worth noting for this clone: Its antigen is currently not known. One base away there is no much larger clone; base qualities are not given.

The cohort was made up of 666 healthy bone marrow donors. At the time of sampling, all cohort members were nominally healthy, though unrecorded immune exposures were likely present. The donor was CMV seropositive and belonged to the group of 250 to 300 seropositive cohort members. A peripheral blood sample was collected from each donor, and TCR beta sequencing was performed on peripheral blood mononuclear cells. Genomic DNA extraction from the blood cell samples was performed with the Qiagen DNeasy Blood Extraction Kit. Trimming leaves V shorter by 4 bases and J shorter by 6 bases, with the junction holding 5 bases beyond the gene matches. Inclusive of the bounding cysteine and phenylalanine, the CDR3 is 15 residues long. Only the CDR3 part of the read is kept: 45 bases, read in frame from the first base. The germline V gene (reference sequence) sets CDR1 to SGHNT and CDR2 to YYREEE. Preparation of the library involved the immunoSEQ multiplex PCR assay. For the multiplex PCR, a mixture combining 60 forward primers for TCR Vbeta segments and 13 reverse primers for TCR Jbeta segments was used. Amplification of the CDR3 region of rearranged TCR beta genes was performed with a multiplex PCR assay on genomic DNA. On the Illumina HiSeq System, the amplified TCR beta libraries were sequenced as 87-base-pair reads. The published analysis was carried out like this. A later analysis counted some 74 million unique TCR beta chains across the roughly 700 repertoires, and roughly 11 million of these chains were shared by at least two donors. Raw reads were error-corrected and collapsed into unique sequences with a nearest-neighbor algorithm that merged closely related sequences to remove PCR and sequencing errors. To assign V, D and J gene segments, CDR3 sequences were aligned to IMGT reference sequences. For a sequence to be retained, a match of at least six nucleotides was required to both a V gene segment and a J gene segment. A rearrangement was called productive if the CDR3 had no stop codons and remained in frame with V and J, and every other rearrangement was called non-productive. Following IMGT convention, CDR3 was defined as the stretch from the second conserved V-encoded cysteine to the conserved J-encoded phenylalanine. The earlier analysis of 500 to 750 of the donors excluded any sequence lacking an unambiguous match to a single V gene segment. An earlier analysis of fewer than 650 of the donors classified V segments as functional when productive rearrangements were above 56.7% and as segregating when the standard deviation between donors was above 5%. A statistical classification framework was built to diagnose cytomegalovirus status from the catalog of TCR beta chain sequences. A later analysis assigned V and J genes by comparing TCR nucleotide sequences with IMGT/GENE-DB human TR gene sequences. A later analysis assigned CDR3 sequences and most-parsimonious VDJ recombination scenarios with the TCRdist pipeline. A later analysis defined each TCR beta chain by its CDR3 amino acid sequence plus V-gene family, and excluded reads lacking a unique V-gene family. To address suspected cross-contamination and a sequencing artifact, a later analysis removed approximately 600 highly shared, low-generation-probability nucleotide sequences. In a later analysis, a clonal expansion index was calculated for each public chain from normalized within-repertoire ranks of inferred template counts. In a later analysis, generation probabilities were computed using a VDJ recombination model fitted to out-of-frame rearrangements, and the results were checked against IGoR. Hypergeometric tests were used in a later analysis to score TCR-TCR, TCR-HLA and TCR-CMV co-occurrence, with a repertoire-size bias correction applied to the TCR pairs. False discovery rates were estimated in a later analysis by permuting HLA or CMV assignments 20 times. In a later analysis, co-occurring TCRs were grouped using DBSCAN, with TCRdist sequence similarity added in when clustering inside HLA-allele-positive subsets. Co-occurrence clustering excluded repertoires with fewer than 30,000 or more than 120,000 public chains, plus five with anomalous nucleotide sharing. The table comes from immuneACCESS by way of TCRdb, which keeps in-frame sequences with V and J called. Part of the clones is missing from these tables; in studies checked, under half for an unresolved V gene and the rest for unknown reasons. V and J calls and clone size are as listed in that table; D and trimming were resolved from the DNA. The sample table records 150,000 to 200,000 clones; about 85% of these occur just once. The ten largest account for about 2% of the sample.

The sample consisted of PBMCs. The chain was built from TRBV5-4 and TRBJ1-6; 9 central nucleotides agree with TRBD1. The clonotype was recovered from a man younger than 35 in good health and CMV-seropositive. The CDR3 protein is CASSKAGQGNSPLHF. DNA sequence: TGTGCCAGCAGCAAAGCGGGACAGGGTAATTCACCCCTCCACTTT.